This is a list of T cell receptor beta chains from one sample in a study of Ad26.COV2.S vaccination and SARS-CoV-2 variants. Sequencing was performed with immunoSEQ multiplex PCR; in TCRdb, only in-frame clones are kept and a portion is missing. The sample has 430,000 or so clones, 80% to 95% seen once. Sample: peripheral blood, taken in a trial of Ad26.COV2.S vaccine versus placebo. The source of these receptors is a person aged 18-65 years who received the Ad26.COV2.S COVID-19 vaccine or a placebo. The CDR3 runs from the conserved cysteine through the conserved F or W. The order of the fields is CDR3 protein, CDR3 DNA, D gene, J gene, CDR3 length, clone size, V gene. A D gene is named only where the DNA matches it firmly. Rows give clone size only sometimes, using once, few, many, or a class for an expanded clone.

CDR3 protein: CASSLNSMPDTQYF; CDR3 DNA: TGTGCCAGCAGCTTAAACTCTATGCCAGATACGCAGTATTTT; D gene: .; J gene: TRBJ2-3; CDR3 length: 14; clone size: few; V gene: TRBV7-2
CDR3 protein: CSVEASGRGSDTQYF; CDR3 DNA: TGCAGCGTTGAGGCGAGCGGGAGAGGATCAGATACGCAGTATTTT; D gene: TRBD2; J gene: TRBJ2-3; CDR3 length: 15; clone size: .; V gene: TRBV29-1
CDR3 protein: CSVAGIPGTGSSYEQYF; CDR3 DNA: TGCAGCGTTGCAGGGATACCGGGGACAGGGAGCTCCTACGAGCAGTACTTC; D gene: TRBD1; J gene: TRBJ2-7; CDR3 length: 17; clone size: once; V gene: TRBV29-1
CDR3 protein: CASSLFVGTGELFF; CDR3 DNA: TGTGCCAGCAGCTTATTTGTGGGCACCGGGGAGCTGTTTTTT; D gene: .; J gene: TRBJ2-2; CDR3 length: 14; clone size: .; V gene: TRBV11-2
CDR3 protein: CASSLPGTGNYGYTF; CDR3 DNA: TGTGCCAGCAGTCTCCCCGGGACAGGGAACTATGGCTACACCTTC; D gene: TRBD1; J gene: TRBJ1-2; CDR3 length: 15; clone size: .; V gene: TRBV5-8
CDR3 protein: CASSLGGTSSYEQYF; CDR3 DNA: TGCGCCAGCAGCTTGGGGGGCACTAGCTCCTACGAGCAGTACTTC; D gene: .; J gene: TRBJ2-7; CDR3 length: 15; clone size: .; V gene: TRBV5-1
CDR3 protein: CASSLWGHLNTEAFF; CDR3 DNA: TGTGCCAGCAGTTTATGGGGACATTTGAACACTGAAGCTTTCTTT; D gene: .; J gene: TRBJ1-1; CDR3 length: 15; clone size: .; V gene: TRBV28
CDR3 protein: CASSPPSGQSTNTGELFF; CDR3 DNA: TGTGCCAGCTCACCACCGTCCGGACAGAGCACGAACACCGGGGAGCTGTTTTTT; D gene: .; J gene: TRBJ2-2; CDR3 length: 18; clone size: .; V gene: TRBV18
CDR3 protein: CASTLGGDEQFF; CDR3 DNA: TGTGCCAGCACCCTCGGGGGGGATGAGCAGTTCTTC; D gene: TRBD2; J gene: TRBJ2-1; CDR3 length: 12; clone size: .; V gene: TRBV12-3/TRBV12-4
CDR3 protein: CASSLGLAGWDEQFF; CDR3 DNA: TGCGCCAGCAGCTTAGGACTAGCGGGTTGGGATGAGCAGTTCTTC; D gene: TRBD2; J gene: TRBJ2-1; CDR3 length: 15; clone size: .; V gene: TRBV5-1
CDR3 protein: CASSHSEPSYEQYF; CDR3 DNA: TGTGCCAGCAGCCATAGCGAACCCTCCTACGAGCAGTACTTC; D gene: .; J gene: TRBJ2-7; CDR3 length: 14; clone size: .; V gene: TRBV6-2/TRBV6-3
CDR3 protein: CASTIGFSPLHF; CDR3 DNA: TGTGCCAGTACCATCGGGTTTTCACCCCTCCACTTT; D gene: .; J gene: TRBJ1-6; CDR3 length: 12; clone size: .; V gene: TRBV19
CDR3 protein: CASSLEGNEKLFF; CDR3 DNA: TGCGCCAGCAGCTTGGAGGGTAATGAAAAACTGTTTTTT; D gene: .; J gene: TRBJ1-4; CDR3 length: 13; clone size: once; V gene: TRBV5-1
CDR3 protein: CASSRQGADTQYF; CDR3 DNA: TGTGCCAGCTCGCGACAGGGGGCAGATACGCAGTATTTT; D gene: TRBD1; J gene: TRBJ2-3; CDR3 length: 13; clone size: .; V gene: TRBV2
CDR3 protein: CASSDEGNEQFF; CDR3 DNA: TGCGCCAGCAGTGACGAGGGTAATGAGCAGTTCTTC; D gene: .; J gene: TRBJ2-1; CDR3 length: 12; clone size: .; V gene: TRBV10-1
CDR3 protein: CASSFLGRYEQYF; CDR3 DNA: TGTGCCAGCAGCTTTTTGGGGCGCTACGAGCAGTACTTC; D gene: .; J gene: TRBJ2-7; CDR3 length: 13; clone size: .; V gene: TRBV5-6
CDR3 protein: CASSFSLSYEQYF; CDR3 DNA: TGTGCCAGCAGTTTTAGCCTCTCCTACGAGCAGTACTTC; D gene: .; J gene: TRBJ2-7; CDR3 length: 13; clone size: .; V gene: TRBV12-3/TRBV12-4
CDR3 protein: CASSLVGVRSSPLHF; CDR3 DNA: TGTGCCAGCAGCTTAGTTGGGGTGAGGAGTTCACCCCTCCACTTT; D gene: .; J gene: TRBJ1-6; CDR3 length: 15; clone size: .; V gene: TRBV7-9
CDR3 protein: CASSPDRGREQFF; CDR3 DNA: TGTGCCAGCAGCCCGGACAGGGGTAGGGAGCAGTTCTTC; D gene: TRBD1; J gene: TRBJ2-1; CDR3 length: 13; clone size: .; V gene: TRBV2
CDR3 protein: CASSRDGQETQYF; CDR3 DNA: TGTGCCAGCAGCCGGGACGGACAAGAGACCCAGTACTTC; D gene: .; J gene: TRBJ2-5; CDR3 length: 13; clone size: once; V gene: TRBV7-3
CDR3 protein: CASSQGGDLMNTEAFF; CDR3 DNA: TGCGCCAGCAGCCAAGGAGGGGATCTCATGAACACTGAAGCTTTCTTT; D gene: .; J gene: TRBJ1-1; CDR3 length: 16; clone size: .; V gene: TRBV4-1
CDR3 protein: CSVDRQGDYTEAFF; CDR3 DNA: TGCAGCGTTGACAGACAGGGCGATTACACTGAAGCTTTCTTT; D gene: TRBD1; J gene: TRBJ1-1; CDR3 length: 14; clone size: .; V gene: TRBV29-1
CDR3 protein: CASSISRNSYEQYF; CDR3 DNA: TGTGCCAGTAGTATATCCAGGAACTCCTACGAGCAGTACTTC; D gene: .; J gene: TRBJ2-7; CDR3 length: 14; clone size: .; V gene: TRBV19
CDR3 protein: CASSEEYSTYNEQFF; CDR3 DNA: TGTGCCAGCAGTGAGGAGTATAGTACATACAATGAGCAGTTCTTC; D gene: .; J gene: TRBJ2-1; CDR3 length: 15; clone size: .; V gene: TRBV6-4
CDR3 protein: CASSPPSQGYEQYF; CDR3 DNA: TGTGCCAGCAGCCCACCCTCACAGGGGTACGAGCAGTACTTC; D gene: TRBD1; J gene: TRBJ2-7; CDR3 length: 14; clone size: .; V gene: TRBV5-6
CDR3 protein: CAWRDRANQPQHF; CDR3 DNA: TGTGCCTGGAGGGACAGGGCGAATCAGCCCCAGCATTTT; D gene: TRBD1; J gene: TRBJ1-5; CDR3 length: 13; clone size: .; V gene: TRBV30
CDR3 protein: CATSRSLAGTEAFF; CDR3 DNA: TGTGCCACCAGCAGAAGTTTGGCTGGCACTGAAGCTTTCTTT; D gene: .; J gene: TRBJ1-1; CDR3 length: 14; clone size: few; V gene: TRBV15
CDR3 protein: CASSHQQGESEKLFF; CDR3 DNA: TGTGCCAGCAGCCATCAACAGGGGGAGAGCGAAAAACTGTTTTTT; D gene: TRBD1; J gene: TRBJ1-4; CDR3 length: 15; clone size: .; V gene: TRBV7-9
CDR3 protein: CASSQADRGGLNTEAFF; CDR3 DNA: TGTGCCAGCAGCCAAGCGGACAGGGGAGGTTTGAACACTGAAGCTTTCTTT; D gene: TRBD1; J gene: TRBJ1-1; CDR3 length: 17; clone size: .; V gene: TRBV4-2
CDR3 protein: CASSVTPGSPLHF; CDR3 DNA: TGTGCCAGCAGCGTTACCCCGGGTTCACCCCTCCACTTT; D gene: .; J gene: TRBJ1-6; CDR3 length: 13; clone size: .; V gene: TRBV2
CDR3 protein: CASSGLAGDDNEQFF; CDR3 DNA: TGTGCCAGCTCGGGACTAGCGGGAGACGACAATGAGCAGTTCTTC; D gene: TRBD2; J gene: TRBJ2-1; CDR3 length: 15; clone size: once; V gene: TRBV6-4
CDR3 protein: CASRTSPYEQYF; CDR3 DNA: TGTGCCAGTCGGACTTCCCCCTACGAGCAGTACTTC; D gene: .; J gene: TRBJ2-7; CDR3 length: 12; clone size: .; V gene: TRBV11-2
CDR3 protein: CASSLGLAGVNEQFF; CDR3 DNA: TGCGCCAGCAGCTTGGGACTAGCGGGAGTCAATGAGCAGTTCTTC; D gene: TRBD2; J gene: TRBJ2-1; CDR3 length: 15; clone size: .; V gene: TRBV5-1
CDR3 protein: CASSFGAGYYGYTF; CDR3 DNA: TGTGCCAGCAGTTTTGGTGCAGGGTACTATGGCTACACCTTC; D gene: .; J gene: TRBJ1-2; CDR3 length: 14; clone size: .; V gene: TRBV28
CDR3 protein: CASSASAGFAYNEQFF; CDR3 DNA: TGTGCCAGCAGTGCCAGTGCAGGGTTTGCCTACAATGAGCAGTTCTTC; D gene: .; J gene: TRBJ2-1; CDR3 length: 16; clone size: .; V gene: TRBV27
CDR3 protein: CASSRTASNTEAFF; CDR3 DNA: TGTGCCAGCAGCCGGACAGCATCGAACACTGAAGCTTTCTTT; D gene: .; J gene: TRBJ1-1; CDR3 length: 14; clone size: .; V gene: TRBV7-9
CDR3 protein: CASSDGNTDTQYF; CDR3 DNA: TGTGCCAGCAGCGACGGAAACACAGATACGCAGTATTTT; D gene: .; J gene: TRBJ2-3; CDR3 length: 13; clone size: once; V gene: TRBV9
CDR3 protein: CATSRVGQGYEQYF; CDR3 DNA: TGTGCCACCAGCAGAGTAGGACAGGGCTACGAGCAGTACTTC; D gene: TRBD1; J gene: TRBJ2-7; CDR3 length: 14; clone size: .; V gene: TRBV15
CDR3 protein: CAISESQGAGYGYTF; CDR3 DNA: TGTGCCATCAGTGAGTCACAGGGGGCGGGTTATGGCTACACCTTC; D gene: TRBD1; J gene: TRBJ1-2; CDR3 length: 15; clone size: .; V gene: TRBV10-3
CDR3 protein: CASSQGHTNEKLFF; CDR3 DNA: TGCGCCAGCAGCCAAGGACACACTAATGAAAAACTGTTTTTT; D gene: .; J gene: TRBJ1-4; CDR3 length: 14; clone size: .; V gene: TRBV4-1
CDR3 protein: CASRLAGETQYF; CDR3 DNA: TGTGCCAGTCGACTAGCGGGAGAGACCCAGTACTTC; D gene: TRBD2; J gene: TRBJ2-5; CDR3 length: 12; clone size: .; V gene: TRBV19
CDR3 protein: CASSPGQDKTGELFF; CDR3 DNA: TGTGCCAGCAGCCCCGGACAGGATAAAACCGGGGAGCTGTTTTTT; D gene: TRBD1; J gene: TRBJ2-2; CDR3 length: 15; clone size: .; V gene: TRBV9
CDR3 protein: CATSSVRTGGFNEQFF; CDR3 DNA: TGTGCCACCAGTTCGGTCCGAACAGGGGGGTTCAATGAGCAGTTCTTC; D gene: TRBD1; J gene: TRBJ2-1; CDR3 length: 16; clone size: .; V gene: TRBV15
CDR3 protein: CASSQDWARLETQYF; CDR3 DNA: TGCGCCAGCAGCCAAGATTGGGCCAGGTTAGAGACCCAGTACTTC; D gene: .; J gene: TRBJ2-5; CDR3 length: 15; clone size: .; V gene: TRBV4-3
CDR3 protein: CASSVGGTSGRALRETQYF; CDR3 DNA: TGTGCCAGCAGCGTAGGGGGGACTAGCGGGAGGGCCCTGAGGGAGACCCAGTACTTC; D gene: TRBD2; J gene: TRBJ2-5; CDR3 length: 19; clone size: .; V gene: TRBV9
CDR3 protein: CAIRDGTAQETQYF; CDR3 DNA: TGTGCCATCAGGGACGGGACAGCACAAGAGACCCAGTACTTC; D gene: TRBD1; J gene: TRBJ2-5; CDR3 length: 14; clone size: .; V gene: TRBV10-3
CDR3 protein: CASSLQGAIYNEQFF; CDR3 DNA: TGTGCCAGCAGTCTACAGGGGGCTATTTACAATGAGCAGTTCTTC; D gene: TRBD1; J gene: TRBJ2-1; CDR3 length: 15; clone size: .; V gene: TRBV6-5
CDR3 protein: CASSSEGLQETQYF; CDR3 DNA: TGTGCCAGCAGCTCCGAAGGGCTACAAGAGACCCAGTACTTC; D gene: .; J gene: TRBJ2-5; CDR3 length: 14; clone size: .; V gene: TRBV7-9